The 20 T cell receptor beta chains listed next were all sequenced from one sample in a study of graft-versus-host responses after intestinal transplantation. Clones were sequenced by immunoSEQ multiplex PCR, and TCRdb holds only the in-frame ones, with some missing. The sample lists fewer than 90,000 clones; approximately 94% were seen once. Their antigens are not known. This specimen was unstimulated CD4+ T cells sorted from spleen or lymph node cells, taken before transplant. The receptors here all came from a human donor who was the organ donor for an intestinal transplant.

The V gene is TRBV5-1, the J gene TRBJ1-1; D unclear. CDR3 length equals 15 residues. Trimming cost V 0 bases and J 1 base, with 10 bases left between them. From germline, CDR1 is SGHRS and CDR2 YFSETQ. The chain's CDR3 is CASSLGQFENTEAFF. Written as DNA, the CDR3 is TGCGCCAGCAGCTTGGGACAATTCGAGAACACTGAAGCTTTCTTT.

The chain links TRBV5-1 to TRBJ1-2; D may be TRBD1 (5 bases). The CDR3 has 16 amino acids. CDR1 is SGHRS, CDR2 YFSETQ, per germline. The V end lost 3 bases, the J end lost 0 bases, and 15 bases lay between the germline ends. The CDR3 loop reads CASSSLRDGANYGYTF. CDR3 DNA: TGCGCCAGCAGCTCACTCCGGGACGGTGCTAACTATGGCTACACCTTC.

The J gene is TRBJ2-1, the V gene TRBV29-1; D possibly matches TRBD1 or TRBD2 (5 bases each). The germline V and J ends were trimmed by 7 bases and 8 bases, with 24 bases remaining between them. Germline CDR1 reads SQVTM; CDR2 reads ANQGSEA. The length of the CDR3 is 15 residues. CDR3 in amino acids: CSAGPGPASVHEQFF. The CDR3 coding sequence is TGCAGCGCTGGGCCGGGACCCGCGAGCGTGCATGAGCAGTTCTTC.

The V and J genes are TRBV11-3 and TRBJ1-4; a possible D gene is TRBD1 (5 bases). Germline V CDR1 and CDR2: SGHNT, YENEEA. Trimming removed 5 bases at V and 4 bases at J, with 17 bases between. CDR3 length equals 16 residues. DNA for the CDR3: TGTGCCAGCAGCAACTCAATGCAGGGACTTAATGAAAAACTGTTTTTT. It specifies CASSNSMQGLNEKLFF.

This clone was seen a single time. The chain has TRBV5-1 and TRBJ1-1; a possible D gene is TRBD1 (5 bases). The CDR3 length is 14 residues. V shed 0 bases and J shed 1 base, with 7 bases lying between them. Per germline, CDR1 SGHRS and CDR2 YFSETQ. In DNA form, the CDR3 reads TGCGCCAGCAGCTTGGCCGGGGCGAACACTGAAGCTTTCTTT. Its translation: CASSLAGANTEAFF.

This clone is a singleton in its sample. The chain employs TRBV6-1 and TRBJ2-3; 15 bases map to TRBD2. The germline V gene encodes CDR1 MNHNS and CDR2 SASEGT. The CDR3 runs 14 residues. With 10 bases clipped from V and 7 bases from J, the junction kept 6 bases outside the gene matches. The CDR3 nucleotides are TGTGCCATGGGGACTAGCGGGGGGCTTTATACGCAGTATTTT. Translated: CAMGTSGGLYTQYF.

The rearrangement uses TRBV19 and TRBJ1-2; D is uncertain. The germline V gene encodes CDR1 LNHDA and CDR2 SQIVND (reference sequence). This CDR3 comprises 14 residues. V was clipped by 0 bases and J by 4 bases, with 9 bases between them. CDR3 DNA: TGTGCCAGTAGTATAGATCTGGGTGCCTATGGCTACACCTTC. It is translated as CASSIDLGAYGYTF. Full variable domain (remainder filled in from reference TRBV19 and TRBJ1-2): DGGITQSPKYLFRKEGQNVTLSCEQNLNHDAMYWYRQDPGQGLRLIYYSQIVNDFQKGDIAEGYSVSREKKESFPLTVTSAQKNPTAFYLCASSIDLGAYGYTFGSGTRLTVV.

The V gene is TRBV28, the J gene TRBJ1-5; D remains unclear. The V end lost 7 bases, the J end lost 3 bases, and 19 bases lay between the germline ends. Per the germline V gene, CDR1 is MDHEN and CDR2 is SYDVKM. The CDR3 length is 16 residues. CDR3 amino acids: CASTPLAERFNQPQHF. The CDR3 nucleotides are TGTGCCAGCACCCCATTGGCGGAACGATTCAATCAGCCCCAGCATTTT.

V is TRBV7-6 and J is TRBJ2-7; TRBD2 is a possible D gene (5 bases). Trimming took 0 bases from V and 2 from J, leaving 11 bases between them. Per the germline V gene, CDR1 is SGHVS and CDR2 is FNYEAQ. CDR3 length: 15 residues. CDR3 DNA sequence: TGTGCCAGCAGCTTAGCGCGCGGGTTTACCTACGAGCAGTACTTC. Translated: CASSLARGFTYEQYF.

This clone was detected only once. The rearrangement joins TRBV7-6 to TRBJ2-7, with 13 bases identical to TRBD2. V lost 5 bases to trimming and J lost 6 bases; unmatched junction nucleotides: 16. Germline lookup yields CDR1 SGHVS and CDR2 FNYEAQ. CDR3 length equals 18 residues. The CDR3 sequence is CASSVGLAGTTLITEQYF. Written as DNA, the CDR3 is TGTGCCAGCAGCGTGGGACTAGCGGGGACAACCCTAATTACCGAGCAGTACTTC.

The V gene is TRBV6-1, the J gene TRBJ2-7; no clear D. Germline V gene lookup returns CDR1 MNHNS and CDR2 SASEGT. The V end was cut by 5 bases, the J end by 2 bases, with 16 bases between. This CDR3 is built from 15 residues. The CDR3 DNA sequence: TGTGCCAGCAGTCTTGTGGTGAACGGCGCCTACGAGCAGTACTTC. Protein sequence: CASSLVVNGAYEQYF.

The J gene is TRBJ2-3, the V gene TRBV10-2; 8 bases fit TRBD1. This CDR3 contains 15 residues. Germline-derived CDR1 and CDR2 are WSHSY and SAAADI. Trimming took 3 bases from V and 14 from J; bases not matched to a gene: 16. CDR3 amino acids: CASSDGEAGGLGRYF. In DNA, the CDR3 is TGCGCCAGCAGTGATGGAGAGGCAGGGGGCTTAGGGCGGTATTTT.

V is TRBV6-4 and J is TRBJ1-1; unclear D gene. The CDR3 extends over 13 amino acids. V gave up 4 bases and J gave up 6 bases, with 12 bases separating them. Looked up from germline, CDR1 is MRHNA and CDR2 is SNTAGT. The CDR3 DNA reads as TGTGCCAGCAGTGTCGAGGCCGAGGCTGAAGCTTTCTTT. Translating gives CASSVEAEAEAFF.

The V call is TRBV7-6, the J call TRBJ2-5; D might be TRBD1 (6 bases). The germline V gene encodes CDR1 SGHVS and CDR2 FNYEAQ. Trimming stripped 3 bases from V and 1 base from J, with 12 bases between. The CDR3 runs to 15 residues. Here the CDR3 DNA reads TGTGCCAGCAGCTTGGGGGCGAAGAGCCAAGAGACCCAGTACTTC. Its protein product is CASSLGAKSQETQYF.

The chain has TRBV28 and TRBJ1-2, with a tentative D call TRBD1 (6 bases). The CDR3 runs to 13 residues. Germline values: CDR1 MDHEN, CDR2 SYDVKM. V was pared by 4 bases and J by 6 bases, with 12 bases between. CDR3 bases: TGTGCCAGCAGTTCCGTGGACAGTGATGGCTACACCTTC. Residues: CASSSVDSDGYTF.

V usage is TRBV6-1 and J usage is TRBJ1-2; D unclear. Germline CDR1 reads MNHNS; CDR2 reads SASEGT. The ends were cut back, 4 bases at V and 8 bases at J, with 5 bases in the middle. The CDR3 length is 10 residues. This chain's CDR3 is CASSAGGYTF. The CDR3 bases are TGTGCCAGCAGTGCGGGGGGCTACACCTTC.

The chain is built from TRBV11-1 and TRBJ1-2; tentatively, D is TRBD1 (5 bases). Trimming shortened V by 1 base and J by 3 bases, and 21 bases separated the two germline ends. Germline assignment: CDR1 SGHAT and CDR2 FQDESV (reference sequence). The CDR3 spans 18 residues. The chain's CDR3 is CASSLVVAVRGVDYGYTF. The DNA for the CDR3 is TGTGCCAGCAGCTTAGTGGTCGCGGTCCGAGGGGTAGACTATGGCTACACCTTC.

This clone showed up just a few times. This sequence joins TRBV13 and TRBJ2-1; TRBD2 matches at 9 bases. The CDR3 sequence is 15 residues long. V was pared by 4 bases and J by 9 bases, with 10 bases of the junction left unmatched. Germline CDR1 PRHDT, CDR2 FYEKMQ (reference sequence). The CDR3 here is CASSWAGGPLSEQFF. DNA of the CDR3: TGTGCCAGCAGCTGGGCGGGGGGGCCTCTTTCTGAGCAGTTCTTC.

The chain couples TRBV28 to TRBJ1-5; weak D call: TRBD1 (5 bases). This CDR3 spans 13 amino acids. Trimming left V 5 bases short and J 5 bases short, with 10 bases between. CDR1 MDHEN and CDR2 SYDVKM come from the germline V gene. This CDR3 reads CASSASRDQPQHF. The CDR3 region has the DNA TGTGCCAGCAGTGCCAGCAGGGATCAGCCCCAGCATTTT.

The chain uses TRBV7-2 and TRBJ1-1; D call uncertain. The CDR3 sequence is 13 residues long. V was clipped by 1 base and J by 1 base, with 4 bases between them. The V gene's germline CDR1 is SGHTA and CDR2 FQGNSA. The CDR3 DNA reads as TGTGCCAGCAGCTTAGAGGCGAACACTGAAGCTTTCTTT. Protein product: CASSLEANTEAFF.